The clone carrying this T cell receptor beta chain was picked up one time. Original methodology: Reference gene primer amplification yielded estimated nucleated cell counts. Measured with immunoSEQ multiplex PCR; TCRdb has only the in-frame clones, and not every one. The V and J calls and the clone size are those of that table, but D and trimming were determined from the DNA. The repertoire holds tens of thousands of clones, roughly 80% seen once, with over 15% in the top ten. The entry originates in a study of blood T cell repertoires in COVID-19. Study overall: Specimens from acute and convalescent COVID-19 originated in the United States, Italy and Spain. Sample material is recorded as cDNA or gDNA derived from T cells, B-cell-depleted T cells, or PBMCs.

Trimming took 1 base from V and 8 from J; bases not matched to a gene: 2. CDR3 size: 14 residues. Germline CDR1 SGHVS, CDR2 FQNEAQ. This receptor was taken from a man between 65 and 79 years old who had recovered from COVID-19. The chain carries TRBV7-8 and TRBJ2-4; 10 positions match TRBD1. The sample taken for sequencing was peripheral blood. The CDR3 sequence is CASSLGQGADIQYF. CDR3 sequence (DNA): TGTGCCAGCAGCTTAGGACAGGGGGCAGACATTCAGTACTTC.